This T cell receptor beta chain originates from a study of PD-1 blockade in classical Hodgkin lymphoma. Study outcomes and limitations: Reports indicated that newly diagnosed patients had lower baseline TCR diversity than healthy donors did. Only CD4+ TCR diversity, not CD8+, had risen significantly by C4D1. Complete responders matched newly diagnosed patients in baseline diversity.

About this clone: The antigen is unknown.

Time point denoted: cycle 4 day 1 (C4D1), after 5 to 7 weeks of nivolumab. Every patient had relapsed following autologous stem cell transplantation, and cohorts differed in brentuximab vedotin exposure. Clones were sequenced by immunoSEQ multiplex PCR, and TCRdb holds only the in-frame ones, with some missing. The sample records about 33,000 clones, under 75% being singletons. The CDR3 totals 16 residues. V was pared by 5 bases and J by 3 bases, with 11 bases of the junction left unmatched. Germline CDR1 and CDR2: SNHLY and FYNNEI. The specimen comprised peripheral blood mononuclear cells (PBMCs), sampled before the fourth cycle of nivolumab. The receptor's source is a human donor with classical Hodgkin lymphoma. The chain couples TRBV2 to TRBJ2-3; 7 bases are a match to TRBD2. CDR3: CASSSARGVPTDTQYF. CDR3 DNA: TGTGCCAGCAGTAGTGCACGGGGGGTCCCGACAGATACGCAGTATTTT.